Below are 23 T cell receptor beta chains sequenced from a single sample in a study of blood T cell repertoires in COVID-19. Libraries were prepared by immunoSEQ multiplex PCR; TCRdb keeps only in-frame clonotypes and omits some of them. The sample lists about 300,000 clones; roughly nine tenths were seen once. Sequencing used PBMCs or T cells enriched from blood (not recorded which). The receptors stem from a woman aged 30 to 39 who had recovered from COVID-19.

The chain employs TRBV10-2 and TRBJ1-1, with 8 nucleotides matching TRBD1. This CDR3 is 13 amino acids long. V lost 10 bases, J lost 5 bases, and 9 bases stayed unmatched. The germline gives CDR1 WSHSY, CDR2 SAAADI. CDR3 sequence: CATRGQGWTEAFF. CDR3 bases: TGCGCCACCCGAGGACAGGGATGGACTGAAGCTTTCTTT.

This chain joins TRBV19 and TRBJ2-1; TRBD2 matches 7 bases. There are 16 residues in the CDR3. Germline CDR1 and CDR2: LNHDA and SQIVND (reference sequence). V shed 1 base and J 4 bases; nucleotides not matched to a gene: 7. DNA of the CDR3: TGTGCCAGTAGTATAGCATTATTGGGGGGGTACAATGAGCAGTTCTTC. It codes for CASSIALLGGYNEQFF.

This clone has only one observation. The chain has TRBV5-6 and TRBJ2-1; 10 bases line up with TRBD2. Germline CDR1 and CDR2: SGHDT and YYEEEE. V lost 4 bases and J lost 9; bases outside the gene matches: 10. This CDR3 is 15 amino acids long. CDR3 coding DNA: TGTGCCAGCAGCCCGATCAGCGGGGGGGCCGGTGAGCAGTTCTTC. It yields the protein CASSPISGGAGEQFF.

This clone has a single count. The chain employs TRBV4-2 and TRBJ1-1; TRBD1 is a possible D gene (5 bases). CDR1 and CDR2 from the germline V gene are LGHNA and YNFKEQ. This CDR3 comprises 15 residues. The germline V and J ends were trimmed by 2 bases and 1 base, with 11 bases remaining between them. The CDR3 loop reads CASSQSQTENTEAFF. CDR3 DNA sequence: TGTGCCAGCAGCCAATCCCAGACAGAGAACACTGAAGCTTTCTTT.

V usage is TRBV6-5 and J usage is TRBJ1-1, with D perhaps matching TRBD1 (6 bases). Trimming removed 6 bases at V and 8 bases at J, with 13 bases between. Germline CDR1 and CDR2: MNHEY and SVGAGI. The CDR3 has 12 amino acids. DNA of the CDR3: TGTGCCAGCAGCCCCGGACAGTTGGAAGCTTTCTTT. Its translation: CASSPGQLEAFF.

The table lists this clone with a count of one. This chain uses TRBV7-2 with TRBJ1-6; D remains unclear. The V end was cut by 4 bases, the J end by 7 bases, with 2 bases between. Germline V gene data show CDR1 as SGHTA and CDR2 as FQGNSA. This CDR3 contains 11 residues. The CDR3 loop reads CASSSNSPLHF. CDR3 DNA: TGTGCCAGCAGCTCAAATTCACCCCTCCACTTT.

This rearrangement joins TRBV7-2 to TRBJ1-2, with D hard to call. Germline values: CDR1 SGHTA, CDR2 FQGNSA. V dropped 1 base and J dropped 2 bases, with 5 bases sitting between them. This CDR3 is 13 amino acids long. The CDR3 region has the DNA TGTGCCAGCAGCTTAGTACAAAACTATGGCTACACCTTC. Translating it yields CASSLVQNYGYTF.

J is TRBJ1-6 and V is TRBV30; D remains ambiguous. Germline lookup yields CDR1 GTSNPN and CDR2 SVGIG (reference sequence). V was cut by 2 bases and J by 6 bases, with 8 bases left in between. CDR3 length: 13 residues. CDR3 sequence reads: CAWSFGANSPLHF. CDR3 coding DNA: TGTGCCTGGAGTTTCGGAGCTAATTCACCCCTCCACTTT.

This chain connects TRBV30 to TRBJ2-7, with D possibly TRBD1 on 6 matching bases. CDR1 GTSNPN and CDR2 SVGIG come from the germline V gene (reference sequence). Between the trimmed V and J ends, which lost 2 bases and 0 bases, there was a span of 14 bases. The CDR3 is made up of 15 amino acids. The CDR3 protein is CAWSSPGHSSYEQYF. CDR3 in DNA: TGTGCCTGGAGTTCACCGGGACATAGCTCCTACGAGCAGTACTTC.

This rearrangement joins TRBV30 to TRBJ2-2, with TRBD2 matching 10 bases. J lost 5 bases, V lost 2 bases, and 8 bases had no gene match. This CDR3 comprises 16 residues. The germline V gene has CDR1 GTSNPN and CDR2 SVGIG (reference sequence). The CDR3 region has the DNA TGTGCCTGGAGTTTTCAGAGCGGGGGGGCGACCGGGGAGCTGTTTTTT. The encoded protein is CAWSFQSGGATGELFF.

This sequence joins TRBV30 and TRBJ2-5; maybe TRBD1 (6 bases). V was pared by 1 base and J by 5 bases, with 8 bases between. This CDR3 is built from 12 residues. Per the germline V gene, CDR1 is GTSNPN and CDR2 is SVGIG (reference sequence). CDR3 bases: TGTGCCTGGAGTGGAACAGGGGAGACCCAGTACTTC. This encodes CAWSGTGETQYF.

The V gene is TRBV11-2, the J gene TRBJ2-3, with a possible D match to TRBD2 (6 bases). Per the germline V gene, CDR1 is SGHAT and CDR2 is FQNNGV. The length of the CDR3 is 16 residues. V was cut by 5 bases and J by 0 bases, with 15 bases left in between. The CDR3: CASSPLGGISTDTQYF. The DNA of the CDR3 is TGTGCCAGCAGCCCCTTGGGGGGAATTAGCACAGATACGCAGTATTTT.

The CDR3 region has the DNA TGTGCCTGGAGTGTAGGGGAGGCTCAGCCCCAGCATTTT. As protein: CAWSVGEAQPQHF. The chain is built from TRBV30 and TRBJ1-5; the D gene is possibly TRBD1 (5 bases). The CDR3 is 13 amino acids. Trimming took off 0 bases at V and 6 bases at J, with 9 bases between the two ends. Germline V gene sequence: CDR1 GTSNPN, CDR2 SVGIG (reference sequence).

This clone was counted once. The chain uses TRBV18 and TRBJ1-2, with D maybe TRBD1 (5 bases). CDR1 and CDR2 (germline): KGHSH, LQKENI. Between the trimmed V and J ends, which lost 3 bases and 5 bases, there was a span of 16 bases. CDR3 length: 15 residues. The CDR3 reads CASSPVEGRGYGYTF. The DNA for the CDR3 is TGTGCCAGCTCACCGGTGGAGGGGCGCGGTTATGGCTACACCTTC. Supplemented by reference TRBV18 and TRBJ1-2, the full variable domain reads NAGVMQNPRHLVRRRGQEARLRCSPMKGHSHVYWYRQLPEEGLKFMVYLQKENIIDESGMPKERFSAEFPKEGPSILRIQQVVRGDSAAYFCASSPVEGRGYGYTFGSGTRLTVV.

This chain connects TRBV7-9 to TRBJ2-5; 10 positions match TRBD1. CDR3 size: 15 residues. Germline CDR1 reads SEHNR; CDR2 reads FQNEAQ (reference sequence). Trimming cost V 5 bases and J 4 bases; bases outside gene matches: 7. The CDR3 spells CASSHRDRGGETQYF. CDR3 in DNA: TGTGCCAGCAGCCACCGGGACAGGGGTGGAGAGACCCAGTACTTC.

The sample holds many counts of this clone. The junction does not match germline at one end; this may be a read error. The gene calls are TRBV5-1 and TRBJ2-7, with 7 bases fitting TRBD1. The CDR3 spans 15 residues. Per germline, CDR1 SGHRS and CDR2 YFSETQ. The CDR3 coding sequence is TGCGCCAGCAGCTTGGCGGAAATACAACCGGGACAGAAATCTTTC. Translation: CASSLAEIQPGQKSF.

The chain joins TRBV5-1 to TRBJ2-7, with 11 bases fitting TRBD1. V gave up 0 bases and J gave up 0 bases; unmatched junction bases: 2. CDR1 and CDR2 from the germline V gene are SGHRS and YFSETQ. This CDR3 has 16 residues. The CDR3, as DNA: TGCGCCAGCAGCTTGGCGGGGACAGGGGGCTCCTACGAGCAGTACTTC. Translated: CASSLAGTGGSYEQYF.

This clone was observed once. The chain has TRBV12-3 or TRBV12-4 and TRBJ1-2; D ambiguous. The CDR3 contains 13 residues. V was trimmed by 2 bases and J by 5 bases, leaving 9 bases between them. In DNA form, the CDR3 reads TGTGCCAGCAGTTTAAAACTGCGGTATGGCTACACCTTC. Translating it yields CASSLKLRYGYTF.

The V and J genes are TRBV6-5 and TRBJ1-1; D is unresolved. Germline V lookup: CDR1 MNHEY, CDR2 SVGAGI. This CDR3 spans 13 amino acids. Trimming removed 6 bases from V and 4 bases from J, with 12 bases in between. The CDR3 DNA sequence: TGTGCCAGCAGGGGCGCCGAGGGCACTGAAGCTTTCTTT. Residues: CASRGAEGTEAFF.

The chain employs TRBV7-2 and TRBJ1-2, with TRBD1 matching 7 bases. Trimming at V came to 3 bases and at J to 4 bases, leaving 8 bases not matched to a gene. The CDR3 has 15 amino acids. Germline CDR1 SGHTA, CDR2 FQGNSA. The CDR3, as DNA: TGTGCCAGCAGCTTCCTCCCGGGACAGAGCTATGGCTACACCTTC. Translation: CASSFLPGQSYGYTF.

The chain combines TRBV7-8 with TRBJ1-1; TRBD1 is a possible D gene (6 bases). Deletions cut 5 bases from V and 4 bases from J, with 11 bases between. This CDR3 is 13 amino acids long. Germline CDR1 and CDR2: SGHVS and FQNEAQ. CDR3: CASSPTGRTEAFF. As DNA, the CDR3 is TGTGCCAGCAGCCCGACAGGACGCACTGAAGCTTTCTTT.

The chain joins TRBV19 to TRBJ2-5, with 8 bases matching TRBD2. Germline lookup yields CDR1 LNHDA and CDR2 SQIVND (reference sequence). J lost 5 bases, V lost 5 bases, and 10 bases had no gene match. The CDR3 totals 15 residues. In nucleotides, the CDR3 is TGTGCCAGTAGTGTCTACGGGGGGGCGGTCGAGACCCAGTACTTC. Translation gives CASSVYGGAVETQYF.

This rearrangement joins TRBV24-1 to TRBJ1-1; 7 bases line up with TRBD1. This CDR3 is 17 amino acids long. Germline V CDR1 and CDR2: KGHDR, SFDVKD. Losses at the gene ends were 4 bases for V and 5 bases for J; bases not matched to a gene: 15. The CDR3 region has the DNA TGTGCCACCAGTGAGGACAAAGACAGGGTGTTGAGGACTGAAGCTTTCTTT. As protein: CATSEDKDRVLRTEAFF.